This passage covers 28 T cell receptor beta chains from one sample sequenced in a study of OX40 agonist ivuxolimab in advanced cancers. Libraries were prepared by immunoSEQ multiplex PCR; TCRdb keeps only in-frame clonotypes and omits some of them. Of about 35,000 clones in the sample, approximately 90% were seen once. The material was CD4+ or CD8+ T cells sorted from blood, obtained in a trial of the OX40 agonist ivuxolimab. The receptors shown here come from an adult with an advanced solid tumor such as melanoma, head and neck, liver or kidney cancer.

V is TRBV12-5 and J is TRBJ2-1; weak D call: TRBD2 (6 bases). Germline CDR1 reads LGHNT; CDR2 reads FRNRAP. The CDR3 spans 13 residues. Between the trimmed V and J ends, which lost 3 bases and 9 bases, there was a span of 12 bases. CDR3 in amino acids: CASGFGGGVEQFF. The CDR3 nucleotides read TGTGCTAGTGGTTTTGGGGGAGGAGTTGAGCAGTTCTTC.

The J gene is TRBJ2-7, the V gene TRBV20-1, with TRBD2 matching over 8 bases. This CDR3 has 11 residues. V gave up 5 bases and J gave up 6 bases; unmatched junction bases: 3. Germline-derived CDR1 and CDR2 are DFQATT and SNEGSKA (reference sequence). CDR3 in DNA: TGCAGTGCTGCCCGGGGGGGCGAGCAGTACTTC. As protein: CSAARGGEQYF.

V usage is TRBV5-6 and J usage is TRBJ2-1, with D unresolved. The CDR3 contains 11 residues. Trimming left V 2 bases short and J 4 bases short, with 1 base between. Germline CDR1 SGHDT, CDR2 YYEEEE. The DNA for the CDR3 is TGTGCCAGCAGCTTATACAATGAGCAGTTCTTC. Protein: CASSLYNEQFF.

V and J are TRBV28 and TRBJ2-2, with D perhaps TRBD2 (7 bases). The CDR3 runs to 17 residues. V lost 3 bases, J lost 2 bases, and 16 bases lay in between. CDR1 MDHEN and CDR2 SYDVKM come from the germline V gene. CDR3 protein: CASSLGHWGLNTGELFF. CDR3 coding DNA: TGTGCCAGCAGTTTGGGACATTGGGGACTAAACACCGGGGAGCTGTTTTTT.

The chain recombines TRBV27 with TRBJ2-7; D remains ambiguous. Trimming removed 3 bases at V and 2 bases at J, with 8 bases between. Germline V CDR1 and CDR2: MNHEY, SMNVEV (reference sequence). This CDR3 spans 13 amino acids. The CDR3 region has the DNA TGTGCCAGCAGTTTGGGTGGGCCCTACGAGCAGTACTTC. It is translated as CASSLGGPYEQYF.

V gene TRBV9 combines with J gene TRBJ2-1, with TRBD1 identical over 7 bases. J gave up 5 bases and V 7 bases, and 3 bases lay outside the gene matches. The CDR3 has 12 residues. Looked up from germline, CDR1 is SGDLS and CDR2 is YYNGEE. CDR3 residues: CASQTGNNEQFF. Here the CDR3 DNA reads TGTGCCAGCCAGACAGGGAACAATGAGCAGTTCTTC.

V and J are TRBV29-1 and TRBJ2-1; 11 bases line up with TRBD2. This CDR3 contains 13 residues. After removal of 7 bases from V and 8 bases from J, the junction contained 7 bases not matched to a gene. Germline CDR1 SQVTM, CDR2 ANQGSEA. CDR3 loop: CSATSGSGDEQFF. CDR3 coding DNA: TGCAGCGCCACTAGCGGGAGTGGAGATGAGCAGTTCTTC.

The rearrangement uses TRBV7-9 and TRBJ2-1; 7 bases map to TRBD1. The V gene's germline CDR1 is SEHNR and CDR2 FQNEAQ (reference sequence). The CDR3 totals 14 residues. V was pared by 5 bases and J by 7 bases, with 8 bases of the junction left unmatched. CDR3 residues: CASSPGGGGNEQFF. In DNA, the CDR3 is TGTGCCAGCAGCCCAGGGGGTGGGGGTAATGAGCAGTTCTTC.

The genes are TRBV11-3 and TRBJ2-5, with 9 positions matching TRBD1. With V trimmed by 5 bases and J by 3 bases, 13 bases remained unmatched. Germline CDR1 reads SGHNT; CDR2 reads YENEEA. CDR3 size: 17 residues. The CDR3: CASSRGLGQGFEETQYF. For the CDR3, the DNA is TGTGCCAGCAGCCGGGGGCTGGGACAGGGCTTTGAAGAGACCCAGTACTTC. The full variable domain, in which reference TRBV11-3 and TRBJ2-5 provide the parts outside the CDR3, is EAGVVQSPRYKIIEKKQPVAFWCNPISGHNTLYWYLQNLGQGPELLIRYENEEAVDDSQLPKDRFSAERLKGVDSTLKIQPAELGDSAVYLCASSRGLGQGFEETQYFGPGTRLLVL.

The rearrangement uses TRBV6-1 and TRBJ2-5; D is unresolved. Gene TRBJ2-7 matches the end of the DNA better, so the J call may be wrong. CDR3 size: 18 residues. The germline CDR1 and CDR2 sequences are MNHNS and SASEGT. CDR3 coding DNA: TGTGCCAGCAGTGAAGTATCGGCAAGTGTGAACCCTATCTACGAGCAGTACTTC. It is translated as CASSEVSASVNPIYEQYF.

The CDR3 is CASSWDTSVLDTIYF. CDR3 sequence (DNA): TGCGCCAGCAGCTGGGACACCTCGGTTCTGGACACCATATATTTT. The J gene is TRBJ1-3, the V gene TRBV5-1; TRBD1 is a possible D gene (6 bases). V lost 3 bases and J lost 8, with 18 bases in between. The CDR3 is 15 residues long. Germline V gives CDR1 SGHRS, CDR2 YFSETQ. Full variable domain (outside the CDR3, taken from reference TRBV5-1 and TRBJ1-3): KAGVTQTPRYLIKTRGQQVTLSCSPISGHRSVSWYQQTPGQGLQFLFEYFSETQRNKGNFPGRFSGRQFSNSRSEMNVSTLELGDSALYLCASSWDTSVLDTIYFGEGSWLTVV.

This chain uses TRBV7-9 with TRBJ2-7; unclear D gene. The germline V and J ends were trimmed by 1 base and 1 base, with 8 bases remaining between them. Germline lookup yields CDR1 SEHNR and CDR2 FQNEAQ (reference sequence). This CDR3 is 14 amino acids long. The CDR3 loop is CASSLVGPSYEQYF. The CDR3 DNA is TGTGCCAGCAGCTTAGTCGGGCCTTCCTACGAGCAGTACTTC.

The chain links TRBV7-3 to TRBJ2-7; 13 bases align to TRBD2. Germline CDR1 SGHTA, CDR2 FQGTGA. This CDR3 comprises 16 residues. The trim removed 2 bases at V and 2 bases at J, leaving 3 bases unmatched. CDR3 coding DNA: TGTGCCAGCAGCTTAGGGACTAGCGGGATGGCCTACGAGCAGTACTTC. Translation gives CASSLGTSGMAYEQYF.

CDR3 loop: CASSLRVYNEQFF. CDR3 coding DNA: TGTGCCAGCAGCTTAAGGGTTTACAATGAGCAGTTCTTC. V gene TRBV7-3 combines with J gene TRBJ2-1; no clear D. CDR1 SGHTA and CDR2 FQGTGA come from the germline V gene. V lost 1 base, J lost 4 bases, and 5 bases lay in between. The CDR3 is 13 residues long.

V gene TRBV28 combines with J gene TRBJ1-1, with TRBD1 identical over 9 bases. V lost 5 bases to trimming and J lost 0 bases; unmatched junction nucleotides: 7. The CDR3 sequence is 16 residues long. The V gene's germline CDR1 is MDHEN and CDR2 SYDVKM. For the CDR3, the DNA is TGTGCCAGCAGTATGACCGGGACAGGGTTGAACACTGAAGCTTTCTTT. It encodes CASSMTGTGLNTEAFF. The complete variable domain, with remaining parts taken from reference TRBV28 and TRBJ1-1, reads DVKVTQSSRYLVKRTGEKVFLECVQDMDHENMFWYRQDPGLGLRLIYFSYDVKMKEKGDIPEGYSVSREKKERFSLILESASTNQTSMYLCASSMTGTGLNTEAFFGQGTRLTVV.

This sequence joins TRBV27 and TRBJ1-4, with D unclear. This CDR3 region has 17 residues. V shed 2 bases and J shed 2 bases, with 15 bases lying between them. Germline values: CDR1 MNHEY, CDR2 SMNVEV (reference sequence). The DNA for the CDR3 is TGTGCCAGCAGTTTACAGCCTCTGGAAGGGACTAATGAAAAACTGTTTTTT. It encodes CASSLQPLEGTNEKLFF. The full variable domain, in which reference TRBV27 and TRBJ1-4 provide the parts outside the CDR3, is EAQVTQNPRYLITVTGKKLTVTCSQNMNHEYMSWYRQDPGLGLRQIYYSMNVEVTDKGDVPEGYKVSRKEKRNFPLILESPSPNQTSLYFCASSLQPLEGTNEKLFFGSGTQLSVL.

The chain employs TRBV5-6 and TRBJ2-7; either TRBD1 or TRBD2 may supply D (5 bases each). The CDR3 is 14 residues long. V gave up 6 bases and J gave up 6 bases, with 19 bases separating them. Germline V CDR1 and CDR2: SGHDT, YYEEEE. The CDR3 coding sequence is TGTGCCAGCATGCCGGCCCCCACAGGAGGCGAGCAGTACTTC. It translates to CASMPAPTGGEQYF.

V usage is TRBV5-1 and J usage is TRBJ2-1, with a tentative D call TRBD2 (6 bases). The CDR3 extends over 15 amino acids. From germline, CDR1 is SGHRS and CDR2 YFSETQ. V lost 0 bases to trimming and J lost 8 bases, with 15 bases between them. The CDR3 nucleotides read TGCGCCAGCAGCTTGGAGGGTGGTTGGGGGGATGAGCAGTTCTTC. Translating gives CASSLEGGWGDEQFF.

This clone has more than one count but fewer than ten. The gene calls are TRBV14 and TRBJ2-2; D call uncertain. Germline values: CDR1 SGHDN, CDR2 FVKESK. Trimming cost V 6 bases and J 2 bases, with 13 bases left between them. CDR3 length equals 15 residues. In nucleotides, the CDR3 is TGTGCCAGCAGATCTAATGGGTTTAACACCGGGGAGCTGTTTTTT. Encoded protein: CASRSNGFNTGELFF.

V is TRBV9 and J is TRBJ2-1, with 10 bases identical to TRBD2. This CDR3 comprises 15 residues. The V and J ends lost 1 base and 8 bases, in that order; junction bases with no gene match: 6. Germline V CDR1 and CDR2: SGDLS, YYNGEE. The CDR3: CASSVHASGRYEQFF. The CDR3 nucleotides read TGTGCCAGCAGCGTACACGCTAGCGGGAGATATGAGCAGTTCTTC.

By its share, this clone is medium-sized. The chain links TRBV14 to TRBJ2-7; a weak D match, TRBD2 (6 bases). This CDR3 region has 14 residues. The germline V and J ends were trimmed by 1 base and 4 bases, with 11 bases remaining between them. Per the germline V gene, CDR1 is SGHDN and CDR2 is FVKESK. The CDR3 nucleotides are TGTGCCAGCAGCCAAGCGGGAGTGGGGTACGAGCAGTACTTC. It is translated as CASSQAGVGYEQYF.

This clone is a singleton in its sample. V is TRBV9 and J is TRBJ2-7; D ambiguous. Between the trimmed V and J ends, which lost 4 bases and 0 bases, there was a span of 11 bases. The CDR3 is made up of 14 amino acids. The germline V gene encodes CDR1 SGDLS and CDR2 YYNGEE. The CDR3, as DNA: TGTGCCAGCAGCCCCCCTTTGAACTCCTACGAGCAGTACTTC. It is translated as CASSPPLNSYEQYF.

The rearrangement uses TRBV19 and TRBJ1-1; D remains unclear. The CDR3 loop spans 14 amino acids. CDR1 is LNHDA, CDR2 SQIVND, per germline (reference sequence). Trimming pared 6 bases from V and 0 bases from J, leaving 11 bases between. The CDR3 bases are TGTGCCAGTAGCCTTAGATCTATGAACACTGAAGCTTTCTTT. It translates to CASSLRSMNTEAFF.

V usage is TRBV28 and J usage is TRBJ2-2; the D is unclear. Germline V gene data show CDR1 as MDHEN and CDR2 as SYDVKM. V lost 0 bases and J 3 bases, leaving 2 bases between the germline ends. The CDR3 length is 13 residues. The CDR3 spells CASSLWDTGELFF. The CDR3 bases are TGTGCCAGCAGTTTATGGGACACCGGGGAGCTGTTTTTT. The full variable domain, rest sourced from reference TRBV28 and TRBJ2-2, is DVKVTQSSRYLVKRTGEKVFLECVQDMDHENMFWYRQDPGLGLRLIYFSYDVKMKEKGDIPEGYSVSREKKERFSLILESASTNQTSMYLCASSLWDTGELFFGEGSRLTVL.

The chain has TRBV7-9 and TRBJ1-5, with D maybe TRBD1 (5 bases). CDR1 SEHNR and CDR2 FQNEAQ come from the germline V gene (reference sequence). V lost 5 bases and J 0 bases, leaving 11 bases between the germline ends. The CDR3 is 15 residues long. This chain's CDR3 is CASSLDIASNQPQHF. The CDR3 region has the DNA TGTGCCAGCAGCCTGGACATAGCTAGCAATCAGCCCCAGCATTTT.

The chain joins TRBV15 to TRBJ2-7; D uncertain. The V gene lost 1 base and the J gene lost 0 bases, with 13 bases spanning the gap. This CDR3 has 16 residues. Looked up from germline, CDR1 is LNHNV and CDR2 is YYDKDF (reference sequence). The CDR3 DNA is TGTGCCACCAGCAGAGGGCTCCACGATAGCTCCTACGAGCAGTACTTC. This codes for CATSRGLHDSSYEQYF.

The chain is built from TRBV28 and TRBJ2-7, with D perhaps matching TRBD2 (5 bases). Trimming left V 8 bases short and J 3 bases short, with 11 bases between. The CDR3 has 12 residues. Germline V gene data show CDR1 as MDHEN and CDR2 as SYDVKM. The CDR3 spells CASWRADYEQYF. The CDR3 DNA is TGTGCCAGCTGGCGGGCAGACTACGAGCAGTACTTC. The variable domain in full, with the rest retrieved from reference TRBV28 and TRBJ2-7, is DVKVTQSSRYLVKRTGEKVFLECVQDMDHENMFWYRQDPGLGLRLIYFSYDVKMKEKGDIPEGYSVSREKKERFSLILESASTNQTSMYLCASWRADYEQYFGPGTRLTVT.

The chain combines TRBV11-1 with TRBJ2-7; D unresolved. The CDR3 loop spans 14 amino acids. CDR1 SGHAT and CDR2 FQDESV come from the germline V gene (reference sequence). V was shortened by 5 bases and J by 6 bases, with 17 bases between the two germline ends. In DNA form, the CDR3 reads TGTGCCAGCAGCCAAATTCAGTCGGCTCTCGAGCAGTACTTC. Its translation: CASSQIQSALEQYF.